The present T cell receptor (beta chain) was sequenced within a study of blood T cell repertoires in COVID-19. Looking at the study overall: Italy, Spain and the United States were the sources of the convalescent and acute COVID-19 samples.

As handled by the study authors: Amplification of reference gene primers was used by the study to estimate nucleated cell counts. Only in-frame clones appear in the TCRdb table, and some are missing; sequencing was by immunoSEQ multiplex PCR. V and J calls and clone size are as listed in that table; D and trimming were resolved from the DNA. The profile shows 20,000 to 30,000 clones, 85% to 95% of them singletons. The V gene's germline CDR1 is MGHRA and CDR2 YSYEKL. The CDR3 has 14 residues. Trimming removed 4 bases from V and 2 bases from J; junction bases left unmatched: 5. Sequenced: peripheral blood. J is TRBJ2-7 and V is TRBV4-1; 7 bases align to TRBD1. This sequence was found in a human donor in a cohort sampled during active COVID-19. The CDR3 region is CASSRTGQAYEQYF. The CDR3 coding sequence is TGCGCCAGCAGCCGAACTGGACAGGCCTACGAGCAGTACTTC.